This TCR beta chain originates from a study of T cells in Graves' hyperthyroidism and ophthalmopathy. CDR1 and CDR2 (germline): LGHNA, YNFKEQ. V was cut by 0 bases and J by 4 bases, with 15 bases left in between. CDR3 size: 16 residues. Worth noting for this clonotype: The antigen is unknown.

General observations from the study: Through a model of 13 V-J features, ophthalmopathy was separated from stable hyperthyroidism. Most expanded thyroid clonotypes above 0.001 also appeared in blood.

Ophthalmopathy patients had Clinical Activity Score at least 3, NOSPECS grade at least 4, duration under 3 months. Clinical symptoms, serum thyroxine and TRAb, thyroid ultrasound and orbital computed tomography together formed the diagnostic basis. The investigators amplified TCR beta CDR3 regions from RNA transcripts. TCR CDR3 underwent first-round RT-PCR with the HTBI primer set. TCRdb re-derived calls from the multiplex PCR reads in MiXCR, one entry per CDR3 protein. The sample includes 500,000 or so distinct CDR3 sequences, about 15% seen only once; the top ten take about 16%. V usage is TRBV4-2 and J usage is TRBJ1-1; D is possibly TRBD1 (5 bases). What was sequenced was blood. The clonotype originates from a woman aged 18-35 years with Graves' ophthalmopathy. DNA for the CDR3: TGTGCCAGCAGCCAAGATCAGGGACTAGGAGGCACTGAAGCTTTCTTT. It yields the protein CASSQDQGLGGTEAFF.